This TCR beta chain is drawn from a study of T cell repertoires in cytomegalovirus infection. Study in general: Public TCR beta signature analysis indicated the presence of both CMV infection and matching HLA type.

Germline V gene sequence: CDR1 SGHNT, CDR2 YENEEA. The CDR3 runs to 19 residues. Germline trimming cut 5 bases from V and 3 bases from J; bases unmatched to any gene: 14. Via MiXCR, TCRdb re-called the reads, giving one row per CDR3 protein. The data contain about 890,000 distinct CDR3 sequences, approximately 31% of them seen just once; the ten biggest clones take up 10% to 15%. The study, taken as a whole, reports: Clonotype analysis showed dominance of the ex vivo response by HLA-C-restricted CMV-specific TCR beta clonotypes. Based on cumulative public TCR beta family frequency, carriers of CMV plus the relevant HLA were identified.

Of note for this clonotype: Its target is not known.

The chain has TRBV11-3 and TRBJ2-3, with 13 bases that match TRBD2. This specimen was cultured CD8+ T cells from PBMCs, taken from culture after CMV antigen stimulation. This TCR was recovered from a human donor in good health (CMV status not recorded). Some clones in this sample may be carry-over from other donors' samples. The CDR3 loop reads CASSPGYPLTSGGTDTQYF. The DNA for the CDR3 is TGTGCCAGCAGCCCCGGTTACCCACTGACTAGCGGGGGGACAGATACGCAGTATTTT.